This section outlines one T cell receptor (beta chain) sequence together with its context. What it binds is not known. This entry is derived from a study of cytomegalovirus exposure and HLA in healthy donors. There were likely unrecorded immune exposures, though donors were nominally healthy when sampled. The study's findings and limits: Among CMV-associated TCR beta chains, most appeared HLA-restricted in a later analysis. Earlier analysis found most TCR beta V segments productive about 87% or about 30% of the time.

The CDR3 length is 12 residues. Germline V gives CDR1 MNHNS, CDR2 SASEGT. Trimming removed 2 bases from V and 8 bases from J; junction bases left unmatched: 1. Use of 60 Vbeta and 13 Jbeta primers characterized the PCR. Assay used: immunoSEQ multiplex PCR; TCRdb lists only in-frame clones, some missing. Here the sample spans around 64,000 clones, around 70% being singletons. The source is a woman in her thirties in good health and CMV-seropositive. The specimen was PBMCs. The V gene is TRBV6-1, the J gene TRBJ1-2; 8 bases map to TRBD1. This chain's CDR3 is CASSEWTGGYTF. In DNA, the CDR3 is TGTGCCAGCAGTGAATGGACAGGGGGCTACACCTTC.